This T cell receptor beta chain came from a study of cytomegalovirus exposure and HLA in healthy donors. The V gene's germline CDR1 is MNHNY and CDR2 SVGAGI (reference sequence). Trimming pared 2 bases from V and 11 bases from J, leaving 16 bases between. The CDR3 is made up of 14 amino acids. Both 60 Vbeta primers and 13 Jbeta primers went into the PCR. Sequencing was performed with immunoSEQ multiplex PCR; in TCRdb, only in-frame clones are kept and a portion is missing. The table has about 190,000 clones, roughly 77% seen once; the top ten hold more than 4%. The V gene is TRBV6-6, the J gene TRBJ1-5; D is perhaps TRBD1 (6 bases). The specimen sequenced was PBMCs. This clonotype was obtained from a man between 25 and 39 years old in good health and CMV-seropositive. Here the CDR3 DNA reads TGTGCCAGCAGTTACCGGACAGCCCAGTGGTCCCAGCATTTT. Its translation is CASSYRTAQWSQHF.